This record covers a single T cell receptor beta chain. Trimming removed 5 bases from V and 9 bases from J, with 11 bases in between. CDR1 is MDHEN, CDR2 SYDVKM, per germline. The CDR3 has 12 amino acids. This entry belongs to a study of CD8 T cells in Susac syndrome. RNA, at roughly 0.45 to 1 ug, was reverse transcribed with random hexamers. Amplification of the TCR beta CDR3 was carried out by immunoSEQ multiplex PCR, which spanned a total of 54 Vbeta and 13 Jbeta segments. TCRdb processed the immunoSEQ multiplex PCR reads anew with MiXCR; each CDR3 protein has one entry. The sample contains about 71,000 distinct CDR3 sequences, just over 95% of which appear only once.

The chain uses TRBV28 and TRBJ2-1, with D unresolved. The clonotype comes from a human donor with multiple sclerosis. Material: CD4+ T cells from PBMCs. The CDR3 nucleotides read TGTGCCAGCAGTCCATTCGTTTTTGAGCAGTTCTTC. Its translation: CASSPFVFEQFF.